This T cell receptor beta chain originates from a study of cytomegalovirus exposure and HLA in healthy donors (dated by TCRdb to 2016 to 2017). Study-wide context: According to an earlier analysis of 550 to 750 of the donors, about 179 million T cells yielded roughly 110 million unique TCR beta sequences and 276 Gb of sequence data. About 330 gigabases of sequencing data and roughly 80 million unique TCR sequences made up an early release that covered 640 HLA-typed donors. The genetic ancestry cluster associated with self-reported Caucasian donors included 65% to 90% of the approximately 430 genotyped donors. The study was designed to test whether signatures of past pathogen exposure could be identified by cataloging public T cell receptors. The study profiled the T cell repertoires of under 700 subjects by immunosequencing and related them to cytomegalovirus serostatus. Besides the first cohort of approximately 710 subjects, a separate validation cohort made up of 120 different subjects was used. To predict cytomegalovirus infection status, the study brought together high-throughput TCR immunosequencing, statistical association of individual TCRs with disease status, and machine learning. In a later analysis, previously published TCR beta repertoires from 550 to 700 donors were re-analyzed and high-resolution HLA genotyping was added so that TCR occurrence patterns could be studied. Rather than drawing on any new phenotypic data, the later analysis identified candidate immune exposures from TCR beta sequences and the way those sequences occurred across donors. To decide whether each TCR beta V gene segment behaved as functional or pseudogenic, an earlier analysis of over 500 of the donors relied on high-throughput TCR beta sequencing. Donor age, sex, ethnicity and CMV serostatus were compiled together with the repertoire data. Genome-wide SNP genotypes for about 65% of the 666 donors were used in a later genetic analysis, which treated that subset as a discovery cohort. All discovery cohort repertoires had been generated using a single sequencing platform. HLA typing included class I and class II loci at four-digit resolution. Typing coverage differed by locus: A, B, C, DRB1 and DQB1 were typed in roughly 629-630 donors, DQA1 in about 560, DPA1 in around 580, and DPB1 in 400 to 480. Because of strong linkage in the cohort, five DR-DQ haplotypes were treated as single units for association and clustering. On average, about 200,000 unique TCR beta nucleotide sequences were sequenced per donor among more than 350 genotyped donors of the cohort, with about 17% of those sequences being non-productive.

Receptor amplification or capture employed the immunoSEQ multiplex PCR assay. A mixture of 60 forward primers for TCR Vbeta segments and 13 reverse primers for TCR Jbeta segments was used in the multiplex PCR. A multiplex PCR assay on genomic DNA amplified the CDR3 region of rearranged TCR beta genes. On the Illumina HiSeq System, the amplified TCR beta libraries were sequenced as 87-base-pair reads. The original pipeline was this. In a later analysis, some 80 million unique TCR beta chains were counted across the roughly 670 repertoires, and approximately 11 million of these chains were shared by at least two donors. To remove PCR and sequencing errors, raw reads were error-corrected and collapsed into unique sequences using a nearest-neighbor algorithm that merged closely related sequences. V, D and J gene segments were assigned by aligning CDR3 sequences to IMGT reference sequences. For a sequence to be retained, a match of at least six nucleotides to both a V gene segment and a J gene segment was required. Rearrangements were called productive when the CDR3 lacked stop codons and stayed in frame with V and J; all others were non-productive. Following IMGT convention, CDR3 was defined as the stretch from the second conserved V-encoded cysteine up to the conserved J-encoded phenylalanine. Sequences without an unambiguous match to a single V gene segment were excluded from the earlier analysis of about 600 of the donors. In an earlier analysis of several hundred of the donors, V segments were called functional above 56.7% productive rearrangements and were called segregating when the between-donor standard deviation exceeded 5%. A statistical classification framework was built for diagnosing cytomegalovirus status from the catalog of TCR beta chain sequences. In a later analysis, TCR nucleotide sequences were compared against IMGT/GENE-DB human TR gene sequences so that V and J genes could be assigned. A later analysis assigned CDR3 sequences and most-parsimonious VDJ recombination scenarios with the TCRdist pipeline. In a later analysis, each TCR beta chain was defined by its CDR3 amino acid sequence together with its V-gene family, and reads without a unique V-gene family were excluded. A later analysis removed 500 to 600 highly shared, low-generation-probability nucleotide sequences to deal with suspected cross-contamination and a sequencing artifact. In a later analysis, a clonal expansion index was calculated for each public chain from normalized within-repertoire ranks of inferred template counts. In a later analysis, generation probabilities were computed using a VDJ recombination model fitted to out-of-frame rearrangements, and the results were checked against IGoR. In a later analysis, hypergeometric tests were used to score TCR-TCR, TCR-HLA and TCR-CMV co-occurrence, with a repertoire-size bias correction applied to TCR pairs. To estimate false discovery rates, a later analysis permuted the HLA or CMV assignments 20 times. In a later analysis, co-occurring TCRs were grouped using DBSCAN, and TCRdist sequence similarity was added for clustering within HLA-allele-positive subsets. Repertoires with fewer than 30,000 or more than 120,000 public chains, plus five repertoires with anomalous nucleotide sharing, were excluded from co-occurrence clustering. The immuneACCESS repertoire file appears here via TCRdb, limited to in-frame rearrangements. These files lack a portion of the clones; in checked studies, under half of the deficit traces to unresolved V genes, and the cause of the others is not known. The V and J calls and the clone size are those of that table, but D and trimming were determined from the DNA. The sample table contains 120,000 or so clones; only one count was recorded for 65% to 80% of them. The top ten constitute over 0.9% of the sample.

In total, roughly 710 healthy bone marrow donors made up the cohort. At the time of sampling, all cohort members were nominally healthy, though unrecorded immune exposures were likely present. CMV serostatus was positive for 250 to 300 and negative for about 55% of the 666 cohort members, and was not recorded for this donor. A peripheral blood sample was provided by each donor, and peripheral blood mononuclear cells were used for TCR beta sequencing. The Qiagen DNeasy Blood Extraction Kit was used to extract genomic DNA from the blood cell samples. In the case of this clone: Its antigen is not yet known. No clone much larger than this one lies a single base away; base qualities are absent.

Sequences MNHEY (CDR1) and SVGAGI (CDR2) are obtained from the germline V gene. From the cysteine up to the phenylalanine, the CDR3 has a length of 14 residues. Here the CDR3 DNA is all that survives: 42 bases in frame from base 1. Trimming takes 5 bases from V and 5 bases from J, and the germline ends sit 12 bases apart. What the work shows at the level of the full study, not this receptor alone: In a later genetic analysis, a missense DCLRE1C variant was associated with V-gene and J-gene trimming of TCR beta chains, and the association was replicated in an independent cohort. The presence/absence analyses assumed that sequencing depth was roughly uniform across donors, and that assumption may not be true. A group of highly shared sequence variants was considered likely to be a technical artifact of the sequencing pipeline. According to a later analysis, most CMV-associated TCR beta chains appeared to be HLA-restricted, and the HLA associations seemed to be driven largely by CMV exposure. A further reported finding was that TCR beta sequences accurately predicted the HLA-A and HLA-B alleles for most subjects in the first cohort. Only TCR beta chains were sequenced in this cohort, and the absence of alpha or paired-chain data limited detectable features. In a later analysis, about 16,000 TCR beta sequences were associated with specific HLA alleles at a false discovery rate of 0.05. When HLA alleles, especially DR and DQ, strongly co-occurred, TCR associations were difficult to assign to individual alleles. The study listed 150 to 200 TCR beta chains as associated with cytomegalovirus. Compared with the roughly 670-donor mean, donors in an Asian-associated ancestry cluster had fewer N-insertions in productive TCRs, according to a later genetic analysis. The only immune exposure information available for the cohort was CMV serostatus. Because counts were too low, about 18 rarely observed V segments, including chromosome 9 orphons, were excluded from the earlier analysis of some 590 of the donors. According to a later analysis, TCR association rates differed among HLA loci, with DRB1 alleles showing the most associated TCRs and HLA-C alleles showing the fewest. Because HLA typing was unavailable for some donors at each locus, only the typed subset was used in association tests. According to a later analysis, parvovirus B19, influenza, CMV and Epstein-Barr virus appeared linked to several top co-occurrence clusters. While some public TCRs were present in many individuals, most TCR sequences turned up only very rarely across donors. The authors suggested that the approach could potentially be extended to other disease states and immunological phenotypes. In a later analysis, HLA-associated TCR beta chains showed more clonal expansion and lower generation probabilities than non-associated chains that were equally common. Broadly in line with IMGT annotations, most TCR beta V segments showed up in productive rearrangements about 87% or about 30% of the time in an earlier analysis of around 600 of the donors. The classifier was reported to diagnose cytomegalovirus status with high specificity and sensitivity in both the original cohort and the validation cohort. Linkage disequilibrium might explain the correlated functional status among segregating V segments, but an unknown experimental factor could not be excluded. Because the 87-base-pair reads could not distinguish some IMGT-functional V segments, including TRBV6-2 and TRBV6-3, those segments were excluded. In vitro tests confirmed that a few of the cytomegalovirus-associated TCR beta chains recognize cytomegalovirus antigens.

The sequence was collected from a human donor in good health. Material: PBMCs. Recombination linked TRBV6-5 to TRBJ2-2; tentative D gene TRBD2, with 5 bases matching. The CDR3 region has the sequence CASSPPRETGELFF. The nucleotide sequence reads TGTGCCAGCAGTCCCCCTAGGGAGACCGGGGAGCTGTTTTTT.